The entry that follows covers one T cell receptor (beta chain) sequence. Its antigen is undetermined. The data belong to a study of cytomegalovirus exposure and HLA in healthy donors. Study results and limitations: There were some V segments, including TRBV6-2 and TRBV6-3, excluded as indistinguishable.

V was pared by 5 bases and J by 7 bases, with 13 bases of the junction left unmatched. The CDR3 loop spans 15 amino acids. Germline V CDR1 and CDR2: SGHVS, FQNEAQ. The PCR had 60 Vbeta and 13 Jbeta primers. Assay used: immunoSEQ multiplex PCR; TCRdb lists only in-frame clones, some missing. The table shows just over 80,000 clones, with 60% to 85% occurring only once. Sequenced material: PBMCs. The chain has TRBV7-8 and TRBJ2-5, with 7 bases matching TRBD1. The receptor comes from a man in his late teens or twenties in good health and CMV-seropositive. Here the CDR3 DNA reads TGTGCCAGCAGCCAAGGACAGGTGGGAGTGGCGACCCAGTACTTC. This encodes CASSQGQVGVATQYF.